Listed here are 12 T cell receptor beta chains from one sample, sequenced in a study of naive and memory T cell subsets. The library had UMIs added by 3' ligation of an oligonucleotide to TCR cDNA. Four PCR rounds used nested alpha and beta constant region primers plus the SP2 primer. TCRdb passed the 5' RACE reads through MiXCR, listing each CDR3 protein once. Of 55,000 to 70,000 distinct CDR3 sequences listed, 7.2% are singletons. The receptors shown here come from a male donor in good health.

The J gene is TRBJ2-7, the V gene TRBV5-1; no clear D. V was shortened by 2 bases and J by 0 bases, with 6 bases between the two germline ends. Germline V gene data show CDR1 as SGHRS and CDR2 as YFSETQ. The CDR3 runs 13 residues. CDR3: CASSFTNSYEQYF. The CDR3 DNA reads TGCGCCAGCAGCTTTACAAACTCCTACGAGCAGTACTTC.

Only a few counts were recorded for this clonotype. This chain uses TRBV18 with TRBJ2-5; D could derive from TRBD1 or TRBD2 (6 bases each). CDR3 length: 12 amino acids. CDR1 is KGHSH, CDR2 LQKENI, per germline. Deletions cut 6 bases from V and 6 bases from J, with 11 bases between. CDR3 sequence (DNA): TGTGCCAGCTCGGAAGGGGGGCAGACCCAGTACTTC. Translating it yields CASSEGGQTQYF. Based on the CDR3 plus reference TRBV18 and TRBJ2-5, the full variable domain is NAGVMQNPRHLVRRRGQEARLRCSPMKGHSHVYWYRQLPEEGLKFMVYLQKENIIDESGMPKERFSAEFPKEGPSILRIQQVVRGDSAAYFCASSEGGQTQYFGPGTRLLVL.

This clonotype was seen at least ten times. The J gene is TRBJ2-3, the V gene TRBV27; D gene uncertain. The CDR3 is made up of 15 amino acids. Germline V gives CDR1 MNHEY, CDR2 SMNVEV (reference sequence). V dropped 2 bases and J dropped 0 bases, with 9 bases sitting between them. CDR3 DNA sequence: TGTGCCAGCAGTTTAAAGGGAAGTAGCACAGATACGCAGTATTTT. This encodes CASSLKGSSTDTQYF.

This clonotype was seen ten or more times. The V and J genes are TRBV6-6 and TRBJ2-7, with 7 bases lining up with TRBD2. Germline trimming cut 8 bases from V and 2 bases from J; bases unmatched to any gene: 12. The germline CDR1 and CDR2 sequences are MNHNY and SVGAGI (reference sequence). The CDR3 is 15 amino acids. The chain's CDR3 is CASGSGPSGTYEQYF. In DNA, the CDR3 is TGTGCCAGCGGGTCAGGGCCTAGCGGTACCTACGAGCAGTACTTC.

The CDR3 here is CASSLPPGLAMGDTQYF. CDR3 DNA: TGCGCCAGCAGCCTACCCCCGGGACTAGCGATGGGAGATACGCAGTATTTT. The chain couples TRBV4-1 to TRBJ2-3, with 10 bases aligning to TRBD2. This CDR3 has 17 amino acids. Trimming took 4 bases from V and 5 from J; bases not matched to a gene: 12. Germline V gene sequence: CDR1 MGHRA, CDR2 YSYEKL.

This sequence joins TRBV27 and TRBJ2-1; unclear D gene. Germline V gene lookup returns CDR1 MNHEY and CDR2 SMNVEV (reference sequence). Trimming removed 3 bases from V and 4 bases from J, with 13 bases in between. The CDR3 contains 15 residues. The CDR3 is CASSLTGSPYNEQFF. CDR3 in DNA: TGTGCCAGCAGTTTGACCGGGTCGCCATACAATGAGCAGTTCTTC.

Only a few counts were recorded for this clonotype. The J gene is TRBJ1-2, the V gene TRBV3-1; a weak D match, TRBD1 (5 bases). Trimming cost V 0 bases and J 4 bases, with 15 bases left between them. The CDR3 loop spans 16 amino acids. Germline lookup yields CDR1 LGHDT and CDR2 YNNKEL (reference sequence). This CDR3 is CASSQDGGGGSYGYTF. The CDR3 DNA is TGTGCCAGCAGCCAAGATGGAGGTGGGGGGAGCTATGGCTACACCTTC.

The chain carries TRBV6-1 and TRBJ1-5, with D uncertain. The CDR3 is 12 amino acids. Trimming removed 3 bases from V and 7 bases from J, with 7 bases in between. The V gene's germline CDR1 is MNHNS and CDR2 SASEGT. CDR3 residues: CASSELKQPQHF. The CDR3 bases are TGTGCCAGCAGTGAGCTTAAACAGCCCCAGCATTTT.

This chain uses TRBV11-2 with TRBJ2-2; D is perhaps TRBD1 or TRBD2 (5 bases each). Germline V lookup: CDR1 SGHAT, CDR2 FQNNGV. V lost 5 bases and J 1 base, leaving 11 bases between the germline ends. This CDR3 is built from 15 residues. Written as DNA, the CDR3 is TGTGCCAGCAGCCAGGGACCCATGAACACCGGGGAGCTGTTTTTT. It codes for CASSQGPMNTGELFF.

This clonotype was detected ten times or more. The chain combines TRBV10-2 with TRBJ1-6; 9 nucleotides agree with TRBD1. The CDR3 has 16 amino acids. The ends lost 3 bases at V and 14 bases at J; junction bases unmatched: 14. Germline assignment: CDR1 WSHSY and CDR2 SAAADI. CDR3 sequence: CASSDVTGGTALALHF. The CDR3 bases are TGCGCCAGCAGTGACGTGACAGGGGGGACGGCGTTGGCCCTCCACTTT.

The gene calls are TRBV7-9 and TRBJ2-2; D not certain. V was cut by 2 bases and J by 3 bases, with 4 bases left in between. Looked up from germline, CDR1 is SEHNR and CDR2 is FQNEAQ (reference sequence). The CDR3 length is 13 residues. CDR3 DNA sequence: TGTGCCAGCAGCTTATTGGACACCGGGGAGCTGTTTTTT. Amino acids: CASSLLDTGELFF. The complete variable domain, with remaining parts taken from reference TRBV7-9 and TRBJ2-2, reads DTGVSQNPRHKITKRGQNVTFRCDPISEHNRLYWYRQTLGQGPEFLTYFQNEAQLEKSRLLSDRFSAERPKGSFSTLEIQRTEQGDSAMYLCASSLLDTGELFFGEGSRLTVL.

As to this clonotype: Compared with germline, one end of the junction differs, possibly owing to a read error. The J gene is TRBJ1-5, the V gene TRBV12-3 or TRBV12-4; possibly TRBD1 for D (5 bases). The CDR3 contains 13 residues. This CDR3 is CASSLKAGQLQHF. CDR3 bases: TGTGCCAGCAGTTTAAAGGCGGGGCAGCTCCAGCATTTT.